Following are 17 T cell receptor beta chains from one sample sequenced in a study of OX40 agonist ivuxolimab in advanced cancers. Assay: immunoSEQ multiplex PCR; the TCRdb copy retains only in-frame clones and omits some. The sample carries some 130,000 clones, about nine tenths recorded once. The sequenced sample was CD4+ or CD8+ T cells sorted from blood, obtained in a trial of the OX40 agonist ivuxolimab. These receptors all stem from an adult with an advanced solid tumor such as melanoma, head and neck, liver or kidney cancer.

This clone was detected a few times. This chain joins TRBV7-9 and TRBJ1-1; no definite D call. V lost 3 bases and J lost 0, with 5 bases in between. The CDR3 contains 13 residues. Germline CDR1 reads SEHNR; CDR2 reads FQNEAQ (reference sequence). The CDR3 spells CASSFPLNTEAFF. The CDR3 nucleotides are TGTGCCAGCAGCTTTCCGTTGAACACTGAAGCTTTCTTT.

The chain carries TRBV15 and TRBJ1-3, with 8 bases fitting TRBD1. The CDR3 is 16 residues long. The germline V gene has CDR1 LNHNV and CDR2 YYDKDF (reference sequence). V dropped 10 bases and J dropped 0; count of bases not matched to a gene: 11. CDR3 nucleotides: TGTGCCATAGGGACAGGCACCTCCTCCTCTGGAAACACCATATATTTT. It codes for CAIGTGTSSSGNTIYF.

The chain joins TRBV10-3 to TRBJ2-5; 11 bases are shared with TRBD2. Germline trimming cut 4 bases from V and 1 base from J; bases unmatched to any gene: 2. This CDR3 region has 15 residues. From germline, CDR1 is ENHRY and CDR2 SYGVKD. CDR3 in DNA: TGTGCCATCAGTGGGACTAGCGGGCGCCAAGAGACCCAGTACTTC. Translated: CAISGTSGRQETQYF.

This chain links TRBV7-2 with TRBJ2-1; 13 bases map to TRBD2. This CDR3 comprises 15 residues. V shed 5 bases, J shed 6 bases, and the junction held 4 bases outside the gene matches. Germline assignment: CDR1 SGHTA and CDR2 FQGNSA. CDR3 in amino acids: CASSLGLAGINEQFF. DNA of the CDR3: TGTGCCAGCAGCCTGGGACTAGCGGGAATCAATGAGCAGTTCTTC.

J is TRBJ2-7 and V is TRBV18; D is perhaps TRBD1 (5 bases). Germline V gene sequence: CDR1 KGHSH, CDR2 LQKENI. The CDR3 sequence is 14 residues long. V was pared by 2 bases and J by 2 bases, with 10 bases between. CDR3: CASSPSGQTYEQYF. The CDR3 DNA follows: TGTGCCAGCTCACCATCAGGGCAGACCTACGAGCAGTACTTC.

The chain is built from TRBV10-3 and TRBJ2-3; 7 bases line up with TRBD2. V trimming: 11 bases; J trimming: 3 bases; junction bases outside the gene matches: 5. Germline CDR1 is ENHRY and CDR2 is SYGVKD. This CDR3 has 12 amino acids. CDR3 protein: CAATSRTDTQYF. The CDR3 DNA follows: TGTGCCGCGACTAGCCGGACAGATACGCAGTATTTT.

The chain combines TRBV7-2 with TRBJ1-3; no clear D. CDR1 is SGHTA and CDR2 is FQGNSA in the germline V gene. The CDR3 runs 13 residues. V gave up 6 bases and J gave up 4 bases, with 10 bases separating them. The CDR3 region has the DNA TGTGCCAGCAGTTCGGACGAGGGAAACACCATATATTTT. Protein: CASSSDEGNTIYF.

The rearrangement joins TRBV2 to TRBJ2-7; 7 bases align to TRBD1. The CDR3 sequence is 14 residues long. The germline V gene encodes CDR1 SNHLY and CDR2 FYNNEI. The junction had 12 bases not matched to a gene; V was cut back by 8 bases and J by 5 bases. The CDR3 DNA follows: TGTGCCAGCGGCTCCGACAGGGCGGTAAACGAGCAGTACTTC. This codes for CASGSDRAVNEQYF.

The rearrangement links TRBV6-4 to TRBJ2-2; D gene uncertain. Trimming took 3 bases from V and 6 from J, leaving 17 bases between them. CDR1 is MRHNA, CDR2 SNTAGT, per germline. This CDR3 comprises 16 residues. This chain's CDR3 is CASSESGVGRPGELFF. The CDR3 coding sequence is TGTGCCAGCAGTGAATCGGGTGTTGGAAGACCCGGGGAGCTGTTTTTT.

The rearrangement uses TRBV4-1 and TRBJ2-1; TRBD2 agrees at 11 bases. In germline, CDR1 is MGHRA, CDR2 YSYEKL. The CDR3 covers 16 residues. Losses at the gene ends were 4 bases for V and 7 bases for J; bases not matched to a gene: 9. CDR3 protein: CASSPPGTSGRNEQFF. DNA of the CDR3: TGCGCCAGCAGCCCCCCGGGGACTAGCGGTAGAAATGAGCAGTTCTTC.

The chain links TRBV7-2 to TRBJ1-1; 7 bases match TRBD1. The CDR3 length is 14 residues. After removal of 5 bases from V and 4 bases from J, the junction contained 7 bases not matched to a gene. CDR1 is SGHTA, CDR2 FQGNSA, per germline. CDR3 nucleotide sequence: TGTGCCAGCAGCAAATCCGCAGGGGGCACTGAAGCTTTCTTT. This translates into CASSKSAGGTEAFF.

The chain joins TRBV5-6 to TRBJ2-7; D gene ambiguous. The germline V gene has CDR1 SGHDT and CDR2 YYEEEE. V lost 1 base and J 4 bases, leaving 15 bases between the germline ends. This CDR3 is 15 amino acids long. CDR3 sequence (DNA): TGTGCCAGCAGCTTGTTGGTTCGGGTTAGGTACGAGCAGTACTTC. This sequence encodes CASSLLVRVRYEQYF.

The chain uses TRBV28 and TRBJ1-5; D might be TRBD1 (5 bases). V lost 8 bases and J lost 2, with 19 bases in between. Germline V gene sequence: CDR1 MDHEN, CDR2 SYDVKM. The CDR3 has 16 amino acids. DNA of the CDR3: TGTGCCAGCCTACTCCAGCAGGGAGTGGGCAATCAGCCCCAGCATTTT. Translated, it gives CASLLQQGVGNQPQHF.

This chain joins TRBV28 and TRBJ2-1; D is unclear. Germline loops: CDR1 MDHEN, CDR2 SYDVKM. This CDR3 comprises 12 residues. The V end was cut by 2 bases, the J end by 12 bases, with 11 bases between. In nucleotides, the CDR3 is TGTGCCAGCAGTTTAAACTACTTGATGCAGTTCTTC. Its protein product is CASSLNYLMQFF.

The CDR3 region has the DNA TGTGCCAGCTCGAGGGAGGGCCGGTACGAGCAGTACTTC. This encodes CASSREGRYEQYF. The rearrangement uses TRBV18 and TRBJ2-7, with TRBD2 identical over 7 bases. Germline trimming cut 6 bases from V and 4 bases from J; bases unmatched to any gene: 6. This CDR3 is 13 amino acids long. CDR1 is KGHSH and CDR2 is LQKENI in the germline V gene.

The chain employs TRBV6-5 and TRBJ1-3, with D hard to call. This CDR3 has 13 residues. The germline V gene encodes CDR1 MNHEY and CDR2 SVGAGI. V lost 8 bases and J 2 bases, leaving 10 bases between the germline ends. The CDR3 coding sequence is TGTGCCAGCGTTCCCAGCGCTGGAAACACCATATATTTT. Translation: CASVPSAGNTIYF.

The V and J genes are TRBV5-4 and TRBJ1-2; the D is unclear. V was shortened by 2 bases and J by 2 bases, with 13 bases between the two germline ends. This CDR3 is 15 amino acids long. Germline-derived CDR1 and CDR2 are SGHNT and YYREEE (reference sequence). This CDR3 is CASSFQAPGNYGYTF. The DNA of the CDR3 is TGTGCCAGCAGCTTCCAAGCCCCGGGGAACTATGGCTACACCTTC.